The 19 T cell receptor beta chains reported below all come from one sample, sequenced in a study of cytomegalovirus exposure and HLA in healthy donors. PCR primers comprised 60 Vbeta and 13 Jbeta primers. Sequencing was performed with immunoSEQ multiplex PCR; in TCRdb, only in-frame clones are kept and a portion is missing. The profile covers fewer than 200,000 clones, with approximately 82% appearing a single time and approximately 1.6% taken by the ten largest. The sequenced material came from PBMCs. These receptors were collected from a male donor in good health and CMV-seronegative.

The chain has TRBV7-8 and TRBJ2-7, with 7 positions matching TRBD1. Germline V gene sequence: CDR1 SGHVS, CDR2 FQNEAQ. The CDR3 extends over 14 amino acids. J was trimmed by 12 bases and V by 5 bases; bases with no gene match: 16. The CDR3 DNA is TGTGCCAGCAGCCTAAACTCCGGGACAGTAGACTGGTACTTC. Its protein product is CASSLNSGTVDWYF.

In its sample, this clone was seen a few times. The CDR3 loop reads CASRLSSTGRNYEQYF. The CDR3 DNA sequence: TGCGCCAGCAGGTTATCTTCTACCGGGAGAAACTACGAGCAGTACTTC. The chain combines TRBV4-1 with TRBJ2-7, with D perhaps matching TRBD2 (6 bases). The V end was cut by 6 bases, the J end by 3 bases, with 21 bases between. Germline V gene data show CDR1 as MGHRA and CDR2 as YSYEKL. The CDR3 has 16 residues.

The CDR3: CATSRSLGQAGNTIYF. CDR3 sequence (DNA): TGTGCCACCAGCAGATCCCTCGGACAGGCTGGAAACACCATATATTTT. This chain connects TRBV15 to TRBJ1-3; 7 positions agree with TRBD1. With V trimmed by 2 bases and J by 2 bases, 6 bases remained unmatched. CDR3 length: 16 amino acids. Germline V CDR1 and CDR2: LNHNV, YYDKDF (reference sequence).

The rearrangement joins TRBV7-2 to TRBJ2-7; tentative D call: TRBD2 (6 bases). The CDR3 runs to 17 residues. Germline assignment: CDR1 SGHTA and CDR2 FQGNSA. V was pared by 2 bases and J by 0 bases, with 17 bases between. The CDR3 sequence: CASSLWRAEGFSYEQYF. CDR3 nucleotides: TGTGCCAGCAGCTTATGGAGGGCGGAGGGGTTCTCCTACGAGCAGTACTTC.

This chain connects TRBV5-1 to TRBJ2-7; 7 nucleotides match TRBD1. This CDR3 contains 14 residues. Germline V gene sequence: CDR1 SGHRS, CDR2 YFSETQ. The V segment lost 2 bases and the J segment 3 bases; nucleotides outside the gene matches: 5. The CDR3 is CASSLQGWDYEQYF. The CDR3 region has the DNA TGCGCCAGCAGCTTACAGGGGTGGGACTACGAGCAGTACTTC. Using reference TRBV5-1 and TRBJ2-7 for the parts outside the CDR3, the full variable domain is KAGVTQTPRYLIKTRGQQVTLSCSPISGHRSVSWYQQTPGQGLQFLFEYFSETQRNKGNFPGRFSGRQFSNSRSEMNVSTLELGDSALYLCASSLQGWDYEQYFGPGTRLTVT.

Remarks on this clone: Germline is not matched at one junction end, which may reflect a read error. The V gene is TRBV7-9, the J gene TRBJ1-1, with D hard to call. Germline V gene sequence: CDR1 SEHNR, CDR2 FQNEAQ (reference sequence). CDR3 length: 12 amino acids. The CDR3 sequence: CSSSRGGTEAFF. The CDR3 DNA follows: TGTTCCAGCAGCCGGGGTGGCACTGAAGCTTTCTTT.

This clone was observed a single time. The chain joins TRBV5-8 to TRBJ2-3; D is undetermined. Germline V gene lookup returns CDR1 SGHTS and CDR2 YDEGEE. Trimming took 1 base from V and 6 from J, leaving 18 bases between them. This CDR3 region has 16 residues. CDR3 nucleotide sequence: TGTGCCAGCAGCTTGTTCTCCAGCGAAGATCATGATACGCAGTATTTT. Its protein product is CASSLFSSEDHDTQYF.

The chain joins TRBV2 to TRBJ1-5, with D possibly TRBD1 on 6 matching bases. Looked up from germline, CDR1 is SNHLY and CDR2 is FYNNEI. The CDR3 extends over 13 amino acids. With 3 bases removed from V and 8 bases from J, the gap between germline ends came to 11 bases. CDR3 in DNA: TGTGCCAGCAGTGACAACAGGGTTGAGCCCCAGCATTTT. It translates to CASSDNRVEPQHF.

The CDR3 is CASSITSGRGRETQYF. The CDR3 DNA sequence: TGTGCCAGTAGTATAACTAGCGGGAGAGGTAGAGAGACCCAGTACTTC. This chain connects TRBV19 to TRBJ2-5; 11 bases fit TRBD2. After removal of 2 bases from V and 4 bases from J, the junction contained 6 bases not matched to a gene. This CDR3 has 16 amino acids. Germline V lookup: CDR1 LNHDA, CDR2 SQIVND (reference sequence).

This clone showed up just once. The rearrangement joins TRBV29-1 to TRBJ1-1; D unresolved. Germline V gives CDR1 SQVTM, CDR2 ANQGSEA. V lost 6 bases and J 7 bases, leaving 18 bases between the germline ends. The CDR3 is 13 amino acids. CDR3 nucleotides: TGCAGCGTCCTCCGTCCTTCGCGAGGTGAAGCTTTCTTT. This encodes CSVLRPSRGEAFF.

The gene calls are TRBV7-9 and TRBJ2-1, with 14 positions matching TRBD2. With 2 bases clipped from V and 6 bases from J, the junction kept 3 bases outside the gene matches. Germline CDR1 SEHNR, CDR2 FQNEAQ (reference sequence). This CDR3 contains 16 residues. The DNA of the CDR3 is TGTGCCAGCAGCTTACGACTAGCGGGGGGGCCCAATGAGCAGTTCTTC. This codes for CASSLRLAGGPNEQFF.

This clone was seen a few times. The rearrangement uses TRBV29-1 and TRBJ2-3, with 8 bases that match TRBD2. The germline V gene has CDR1 SQVTM and CDR2 ANQGSEA. After removal of 4 bases from V and 3 bases from J, the junction contained 12 bases not matched to a gene. This CDR3 comprises 16 residues. CDR3 residues: CSVVGGKREPTDTQYF. In DNA, the CDR3 is TGCAGCGTTGTTGGGGGGAAGCGGGAGCCGACAGATACGCAGTATTTT.

The chain has TRBV14 and TRBJ2-7, with D tentatively TRBD2 (5 bases). Trimming left V 4 bases short and J 1 base short, with 8 bases between. The germline V gene encodes CDR1 SGHDN and CDR2 FVKESK. The CDR3 runs 13 residues. CDR3 coding DNA: TGTGCCAGCAGCCGGCCGGGGTCCTACGAGCAGTACTTC. Translated, it gives CASSRPGSYEQYF.

The rearrangement uses TRBV5-4 and TRBJ2-6; 9 bases match TRBD1. Germline loops: CDR1 SGHNT, CDR2 YYREEE (reference sequence). This CDR3 contains 17 residues. Trimming cost V 2 bases and J 3 bases; bases outside gene matches: 6. The CDR3 DNA reads as TGTGCCAGCAGCTTAACAGGGGGCGCGGGTGGGGCCAACGTCCTGACTTTC. Its protein is CASSLTGGAGGANVLTF. The full variable domain, rest sourced from reference TRBV5-4 and TRBJ2-6, is ETGVTQSPTHLIKTRGQQVTLRCSSQSGHNTVSWYQQALGQGPQFIFQYYREEENGRGNFPPRFSGLQFPNYSSELNVNALELDDSALYLCASSLTGGAGGANVLTFGAGSRLTVL.

V usage is TRBV7-6 and J usage is TRBJ2-1; D is unclear. This CDR3 contains 15 residues. CDR1 is SGHVS, CDR2 FNYEAQ, per germline. With 1 base removed from V and 5 bases from J, the gap between germline ends came to 12 bases. The CDR3 nucleotides read TGTGCCAGCAGCTTAGTTCCTTCTACGAACAATGAGCAGTTCTTC. As protein: CASSLVPSTNNEQFF.

This chain uses TRBV19 with TRBJ2-5; 9 bases map to TRBD1. Germline assignment: CDR1 LNHDA and CDR2 SQIVND (reference sequence). Losses at the gene ends were 5 bases for V and 4 bases for J; bases not matched to a gene: 11. This CDR3 has 16 amino acids. Here the CDR3 reads CASSSTGGPELETQYF. The CDR3 region has the DNA TGTGCCAGTAGTTCGACAGGGGGTCCGGAGTTAGAGACCCAGTACTTC.

This clone came up once. The chain is built from TRBV4-1 and TRBJ2-3; 9 positions match TRBD1. J gave up 1 base and V 3 bases, and 8 bases lay outside the gene matches. CDR3 size: 17 residues. Germline loops: CDR1 MGHRA, CDR2 YSYEKL. The CDR3 reads CASSQGDRDPRTDTQYF. In nucleotides, the CDR3 is TGCGCCAGCAGCCAGGGGGACAGGGACCCTCGCACAGATACGCAGTATTTT.

This sequence joins TRBV7-3 and TRBJ2-7; tentatively, D is TRBD1 (6 bases). The CDR3 is 14 residues long. V was cut by 2 bases and J by 0 bases, with 8 bases left in between. Germline V lookup: CDR1 SGHTA, CDR2 FQGTGA. CDR3 in amino acids: CASSLGQSSYEQYF. DNA for the CDR3: TGTGCCAGCAGCTTAGGACAGAGCTCCTACGAGCAGTACTTC. Full variable domain (outside the CDR3, taken from reference TRBV7-3 and TRBJ2-7): GAGVSQTPSNKVTEKGKYVELRCDPISGHTALYWYRQSLGQGPEFLIYFQGTGAADDSGLPNDRFFAVRPEGSVSTLKIQRTERGDSAVYLCASSLGQSSYEQYFGPGTRLTVT.

This sequence joins TRBV25-1 and TRBJ2-7; 7 nucleotides line up with TRBD1. J was trimmed by 3 bases and V by 5 bases; bases with no gene match: 4. In germline, CDR1 is MGHDK, CDR2 SYGVNS. This CDR3 comprises 13 residues. CDR3 loop: CASSRQGVYEQYF. The CDR3, as DNA: TGTGCCAGCAGTCGACAGGGTGTCTACGAGCAGTACTTC.